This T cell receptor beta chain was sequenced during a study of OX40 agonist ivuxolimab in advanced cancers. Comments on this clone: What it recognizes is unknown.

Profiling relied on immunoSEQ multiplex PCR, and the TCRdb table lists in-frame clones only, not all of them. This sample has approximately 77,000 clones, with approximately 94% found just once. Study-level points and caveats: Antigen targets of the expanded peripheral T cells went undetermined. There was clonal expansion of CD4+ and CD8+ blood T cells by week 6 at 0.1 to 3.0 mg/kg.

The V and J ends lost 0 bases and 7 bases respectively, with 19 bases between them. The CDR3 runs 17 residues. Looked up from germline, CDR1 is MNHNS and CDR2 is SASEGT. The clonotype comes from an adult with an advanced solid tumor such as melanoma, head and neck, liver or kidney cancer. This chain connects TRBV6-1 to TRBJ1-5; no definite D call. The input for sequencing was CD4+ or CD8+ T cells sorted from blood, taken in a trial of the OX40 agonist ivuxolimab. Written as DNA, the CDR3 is TGTGCCAGCAGTGAAGCAGGTAGGAGTTTTGAGAGGCAGCCCCAGCATTTT. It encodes CASSEAGRSFERQPQHF.